The 26 T cell receptor beta chains given below trace back to one sample, sequenced in a study of response to subunit inactivated influenza vaccine. Using its own MiXCR run on the RT-PCR reads, TCRdb lists one record per CDR3 protein. Of approximately 520,000 distinct CDR3 sequences in the sample, roughly 25% were seen once. The sample here was CD4+ T cells sorted from PBMCs, taken 5 to 6 days after vaccination. Receptors originate from a man in his fifties who received an inactivated influenza vaccine.

The CDR3 nucleotides are TGCGCCAGCAGCTTGGGACAGGGGGATCAGTTCTTC. Translating it yields CASSLGQGDQFF. This chain connects TRBV5-1 to TRBJ2-1; 9 nucleotides agree with TRBD1. V lost 0 bases, J lost 13 bases, and 2 bases stayed unmatched. The germline gives CDR1 SGHRS, CDR2 YFSETQ. The CDR3 sequence is 12 residues long.

This clonotype has ten or more counts. The rearrangement uses TRBV25-1 and TRBJ2-7; TRBD2 matches 10 bases. Germline V gene sequence: CDR1 MGHDK, CDR2 SYGVNS. This CDR3 contains 16 residues. With 2 bases clipped from V and 4 bases from J, the junction kept 8 bases outside the gene matches. In DNA, the CDR3 is TGTGCCAGCAGTGAACCCACCGGGACTAGCGCTTACGAGCAGTACTTC. This codes for CASSEPTGTSAYEQYF.

This clonotype was observed a few times. The chain uses TRBV5-1 and TRBJ2-5; 8 bases map to TRBD1. Germline CDR1 is SGHRS and CDR2 is YFSETQ. The CDR3 covers 16 residues. V gave up 0 bases and J gave up 2 bases; unmatched junction bases: 6. The CDR3 sequence is CASSLAGTGIQETQYF. DNA for the CDR3: TGCGCCAGCAGCTTGGCCGGGACAGGAATTCAAGAGACCCAGTACTTC.

The V call is TRBV11-2, the J call TRBJ2-2; D is undetermined. CDR1 and CDR2 from the germline V gene are SGHAT and FQNNGV. This CDR3 has 14 residues. V lost 7 bases, J lost 4 bases, and 13 bases lay in between. CDR3 sequence (DNA): TGTGCCAGCATCCCCTCTGGGGTCACCGGGGAGCTGTTTTTT. This translates into CASIPSGVTGELFF.

This clonotype was seen ten or more times. The rearrangement links TRBV5-6 to TRBJ2-7, with D uncertain. The CDR3 length is 16 residues. V lost 0 bases and J lost 2, with 15 bases in between. Germline V lookup: CDR1 SGHDT, CDR2 YYEEEE. The CDR3 bases are TGTGCCAGCAGCTTGGGTTTTCGGACGAACACCTACGAGCAGTACTTC. Protein: CASSLGFRTNTYEQYF. Filled out from reference TRBV5-6 and TRBJ2-7, the complete variable domain reads DAGVTQSPTHLIKTRGQQVTLRCSPKSGHDTVSWYQQALGQGPQFIFQYYEEEERQRGNFPDRFSGHQFPNYSSELNVNALLLGDSALYLCASSLGFRTNTYEQYFGPGTRLTVT.

This chain joins TRBV7-9 and TRBJ2-3; the D is unclear. Between the trimmed V and J ends, which lost 1 base and 1 base, there was a span of 9 bases. Germline CDR1 SEHNR, CDR2 FQNEAQ (reference sequence). This CDR3 has 15 amino acids. The DNA of the CDR3 is TGTGCCAGCAGCTTAGGGGTTGCAGGCACAGATACGCAGTATTTT. Protein: CASSLGVAGTDTQYF.

The chain employs TRBV24-1 and TRBJ2-1; 11 bases align to TRBD2. The CDR3 covers 13 residues. V lost 7 bases, J lost 8 bases, and 3 bases stayed unmatched. Germline V gives CDR1 KGHDR, CDR2 SFDVKD. The CDR3 reads CATSLAGGYEQFF. The CDR3 DNA reads as TGTGCCACCAGCCTAGCGGGAGGTTATGAGCAGTTCTTC.

In its sample, this clonotype was seen many times. The CDR3 DNA reads TGTGCCAGCAGCCCCGAGACTAGCGGGGGGGCCGCGCAGTATTTT. Its protein is CASSPETSGGAAQYF. The gene calls are TRBV7-2 and TRBJ2-3, with TRBD2 identical over 14 bases. The CDR3 has 15 residues. V dropped 5 bases and J dropped 10; count of bases not matched to a gene: 8. Per the germline V gene, CDR1 is SGHTA and CDR2 is FQGNSA.

The CDR3 region has the DNA TGTGCCAGCAGTTTAGCGGGTTTCGGTGACGAGCAGTACTTC. Protein: CASSLAGFGDEQYF. V and J are TRBV12-3 or TRBV12-4 and TRBJ2-7; no reliable D call. V was cut by 0 bases and J by 5 bases, with 11 bases left in between. The CDR3 spans 14 residues.

This clonotype appeared a few times. The chain has TRBV28 and TRBJ1-1, with no clear D. Germline assignment: CDR1 MDHEN and CDR2 SYDVKM. The V end lost 6 bases, the J end lost 5 bases, and 13 bases lay between the germline ends. The CDR3 length is 13 residues. This CDR3 is CASSPSGRTEAFF. CDR3 nucleotide sequence: TGTGCCAGCAGCCCCTCCGGTCGAACTGAAGCTTTCTTT. Full variable domain (missing parts from reference TRBV28 and TRBJ1-1): DVKVTQSSRYLVKRTGEKVFLECVQDMDHENMFWYRQDPGLGLRLIYFSYDVKMKEKGDIPEGYSVSREKKERFSLILESASTNQTSMYLCASSPSGRTEAFFGQGTRLTVV.

The V and J genes are TRBV5-1 and TRBJ2-1; 10 bases align to TRBD2. The CDR3 spans 15 residues. The junction had 9 bases not matched to a gene; V was cut back by 7 bases and J by 5 bases. Germline lookup yields CDR1 SGHRS and CDR2 YFSETQ. The CDR3 DNA follows: TGCGCCAGCGGAGAGACTAGCGGGTATAACAATGAGCAGTTCTTC. This sequence encodes CASGETSGYNNEQFF. The variable domain in full, completed from reference TRBV5-1 and TRBJ2-1, reads KAGVTQTPRYLIKTRGQQVTLSCSPISGHRSVSWYQQTPGQGLQFLFEYFSETQRNKGNFPGRFSGRQFSNSRSEMNVSTLELGDSALYLCASGETSGYNNEQFFGPGTRLTVL.

The count of this clonotype is one. CDR3 sequence: CASSRSSVSSYNEQFF. CDR3 sequence (DNA): TGTGCCAGCAGCCGTTCTAGCGTAAGCTCCTACAATGAGCAGTTCTTC. This sequence joins TRBV7-9 and TRBJ2-1; D possibly corresponds to TRBD2 (6 bases). The V and J ends lost 5 bases and 0 bases respectively, with 14 bases between them. CDR3 length: 16 amino acids. In germline, CDR1 is SEHNR, CDR2 FQNEAQ (reference sequence).

The genes are TRBV6-5 and TRBJ1-4, with unresolved D. Germline CDR1 reads MNHEY; CDR2 reads SVGAGI. The CDR3 totals 13 residues. V was pared by 2 bases and J by 8 bases, with 9 bases between. CDR3 coding DNA: TGTGCCAGCAGTTACATCACGGGGGAAAAACTGTTTTTT. Translating it yields CASSYITGEKLFF.

This clonotype was seen more than once but under ten times. V and J are TRBV20-1 and TRBJ1-4; D remains unclear. This CDR3 has 14 amino acids. With 1 base removed from V and 8 bases from J, the gap between germline ends came to 14 bases. Per germline, CDR1 DFQATT and CDR2 SNEGSKA (reference sequence). The CDR3 DNA reads TGCAGTGCTAGAGGAGGAAGCGGATTCGAAAAACTGTTTTTT. It is translated as CSARGGSGFEKLFF.

The chain links TRBV20-1 to TRBJ1-2; 8 positions match TRBD1. Germline V CDR1 and CDR2: DFQATT, SNEGSKA (reference sequence). J lost 3 bases, V lost 2 bases, and 8 bases had no gene match. The CDR3 runs 15 residues. CDR3 amino acids: CSARRSNRGYYGYTF. CDR3 coding DNA: TGCAGTGCTAGACGCTCAAACAGGGGGTACTATGGCTACACCTTC.

This clonotype was counted between two and nine times. The chain joins TRBV6-5 to TRBJ2-3; 10 bases fit TRBD1. V lost 0 bases, J lost 4 bases, and 1 base stayed unmatched. The CDR3 length is 15 residues. CDR1 MNHEY and CDR2 SVGAGI come from the germline V gene. The CDR3 bases are TGTGCCAGCAGTTACTCTGGGACAGGGGCAGATACGCAGTATTTT. The encoded protein is CASSYSGTGADTQYF.

This clonotype was counted between two and nine times. The V call is TRBV5-1, the J call TRBJ2-7; TRBD1 matches 12 bases. The V and J ends lost 5 bases and 5 bases, in that order; junction bases with no gene match: 8. Germline V gene data show CDR1 as SGHRS and CDR2 as YFSETQ. This CDR3 is 15 amino acids long. The chain's CDR3 is CASSPGQGAENEQYF. The DNA of the CDR3 is TGCGCCAGCAGTCCGGGACAGGGGGCGGAAAACGAGCAGTACTTC.

This chain connects TRBV7-6 to TRBJ2-5, with 7 bases identical to TRBD2. This CDR3 region has 15 residues. Germline V lookup: CDR1 SGHVS, CDR2 FNYEAQ. V shed 1 base and J 5 bases; nucleotides not matched to a gene: 7. The CDR3: CASSLVYGTTETQYF. For the CDR3, the DNA is TGTGCCAGCAGCTTAGTCTATGGGACTACGGAGACCCAGTACTTC. Full variable domain (remainder filled in from reference TRBV7-6 and TRBJ2-5): GAGVSQSPRYKVTKRGQDVALRCDPISGHVSLYWYRQALGQGPEFLTYFNYEAQQDKSGLPNDRFSAERPEGSISTLTIQRTEQRDSAMYRCASSLVYGTTETQYFGPGTRLLVL.

This clonotype appeared a few times. The chain recombines TRBV9 with TRBJ2-7, with 9 bases that match TRBD1. Trimming removed 4 bases from V and 2 bases from J; junction bases left unmatched: 4. From germline, CDR1 is SGDLS and CDR2 YYNGEE. This CDR3 contains 14 residues. Written as DNA, the CDR3 is TGTGCCAGCAGCCGACGGACAGGGGCCTACGAGCAGTACTTC. This encodes CASSRRTGAYEQYF.

This clonotype was seen ten or more times. The CDR3 loop reads CATSNPTGAGYTF. In DNA, the CDR3 is TGTGCCACCAGCAACCCGACAGGGGCCGGCTACACCTTC. The V gene is TRBV15, the J gene TRBJ1-2, with 8 positions matching TRBD1. The V segment lost 4 bases and the J segment 8 bases; nucleotides outside the gene matches: 6. This CDR3 contains 13 residues. Germline CDR1 reads LNHNV; CDR2 reads YYDKDF (reference sequence).

This clonotype was recorded a few times. The chain uses TRBV24-1 and TRBJ2-2; a possible D gene is TRBD1 (5 bases). Germline lookup yields CDR1 KGHDR and CDR2 SFDVKD. The CDR3 runs to 15 residues. The V and J ends lost 5 bases and 3 bases respectively, with 12 bases between them. CDR3: CATSGSGMYTGELFF. CDR3 sequence (DNA): TGTGCCACCAGTGGTTCAGGGATGTACACCGGGGAGCTGTTTTTT.

This clonotype has a handful of counts. This chain uses TRBV7-2 with TRBJ2-2; weak D call: TRBD2 (6 bases). Germline V gene data show CDR1 as SGHTA and CDR2 as FQGNSA. Trimming pared 8 bases from V and 1 base from J, leaving 11 bases between. The CDR3 is 14 amino acids. The CDR3 sequence: CASRSSGNTGELFF. As DNA, the CDR3 is TGTGCCAGCCGAAGTAGCGGGAACACCGGGGAGCTGTTTTTT.

This clonotype was counted a few times. This chain joins TRBV7-2 and TRBJ2-3; maybe TRBD2 (6 bases). Germline CDR1 and CDR2: SGHTA and FQGNSA. The CDR3 spans 15 residues. V gave up 7 bases and J gave up 1 base, with 15 bases separating them. The DNA of the CDR3 is TGTGCCAGCAATCTAGCGAGCGGGCGCACAGATACGCAGTATTTT. Protein: CASNLASGRTDTQYF.

This clonotype was picked up a small number of times. CDR3 coding DNA: TGTGCCAGCAGCCCCGCTGGGGGCACAGATACGCAGTATTTT. Translated: CASSPAGGTDTQYF. This chain uses TRBV11-2 with TRBJ2-3, with D unresolved. V lost 5 bases to trimming and J lost 1 base, with 10 bases between them. Per the germline V gene, CDR1 is SGHAT and CDR2 is FQNNGV. The CDR3 runs to 14 residues.

This rearrangement joins TRBV3-1 to TRBJ1-2, with a weak D call TRBD1 (5 bases). Germline CDR1 and CDR2: LGHDT and YNNKEL (reference sequence). V was pared by 1 base and J by 6 bases, with 18 bases between. CDR3 size: 16 residues. CDR3 region: CASSQGFTGTGNGYTF. CDR3 nucleotides: TGTGCCAGCAGCCAAGGATTCACGGGAACAGGCAATGGCTACACCTTC.

The V gene is TRBV7-2, the J gene TRBJ2-3, with 11 positions matching TRBD1. The CDR3 has 17 residues. Germline V gene data show CDR1 as SGHTA and CDR2 as FQGNSA. After removal of 5 bases from V and 7 bases from J, the junction contained 14 bases not matched to a gene. The CDR3 DNA follows: TGTGCCAGCAGCCGCTCCGGTCAGGGACAGGGGGTAAATACGCAGTATTTT. It specifies CASSRSGQGQGVNTQYF.